The 23 T cell receptor beta chains below come from one sample, sequenced in a study of blood T cells in healthy people across ages (dated by TCRdb to the mid-2010s). Preparation of the library involved 5' RACE. Sequencing relied on an Illumina HiSeq 2500. A second roughly 7 to 11 cycle PCR used a sample-barcoded 5' primer and a J-beta primer mix. The public reads were reanalyzed by TCRdb: fastp trimming at Q25, MiXCR alignment, in-frame beta chains only. Rows merge per CDR3 protein into single entries with the most common DNA and genes. The table for this sample lists 1.5 million to 2 million distinct CDR3 sequences; about 28% of them were counted only once. Approximately 7.7% of the sample is in the top ten clones. The sequencing sample was made of blood. All receptors derive from a woman in her twenties or thirties in good health.

The rearrangement uses TRBV10-3 and TRBJ2-7; 7 nucleotides match TRBD2. The germline V gene has CDR1 ENHRY and CDR2 SYGVKD. This CDR3 is 16 amino acids long. Trimming removed 4 bases from V and 6 bases from J; junction bases left unmatched: 15. The chain's CDR3 is CAISGRLAAGGGEQYF. In DNA, the CDR3 is TGTGCCATCAGTGGCCGACTAGCAGCTGGCGGGGGCGAGCAGTACTTC.

This clonotype was counted between two and nine times. V and J are TRBV27 and TRBJ1-2; 10 nucleotides agree with TRBD1. This CDR3 has 13 residues. CDR1 is MNHEY and CDR2 is SMNVEV in the germline V gene (reference sequence). The J segment lost 7 bases and the V segment lost 3 bases, leaving 2 bases of the junction unmatched. CDR3 sequence (DNA): TGTGCCAGCAGTTTCTGGGACAGGGGTGGCTACACCTTC. As protein: CASSFWDRGGYTF.

The chain is built from TRBV6-2 or TRBV6-3 and TRBJ2-5; 8 bases are shared with TRBD2. Germline-derived CDR1 and CDR2 are MNHEY and SVGEGT. With V trimmed by 7 bases and J by 11 bases, 21 bases remained unmatched. The CDR3 runs 16 residues. CDR3 residues: CASTPIRGTSIHEQYF. DNA for the CDR3: TGTGCCAGCACCCCCATCCGCGGGACTAGTATCCATGAGCAGTACTTC.

This clonotype was seen only once. The chain uses TRBV20-1 and TRBJ2-4; the D gene is possibly TRBD1 (6 bases). CDR3 length: 14 residues. Germline V gene sequence: CDR1 DFQATT, CDR2 SNEGSKA (reference sequence). Trimming left V 5 bases short and J 4 bases short, with 15 bases between. The CDR3, as DNA: TGCAGTGCTGGACGCAGGGGTTCAAAAAACATTCAGTACTTC. It translates to CSAGRRGSKNIQYF.

The sample holds a few counts of this clonotype. The chain uses TRBV29-1 and TRBJ2-7; D is undetermined. V was clipped by 1 base and J by 5 bases, with 12 bases between them. The CDR3 runs to 13 residues. Germline CDR1 and CDR2: SQVTM and ANQGSEA. The CDR3 here is CSVEGWQANEQYF. The CDR3 DNA reads TGCAGCGTTGAAGGGTGGCAGGCCAACGAGCAGTACTTC.

This clonotype was found once. The junction shows a germline mismatch at one end, possibly a read error. The chain uses TRBV18 and TRBJ2-4; possible D gene TRBD1, 5 bases. The CDR3 is made up of 14 amino acids. Looked up from germline, CDR1 is KGHSH and CDR2 is LQKENI. The CDR3 protein is CASSPQGLGDIQYF. As DNA, the CDR3 is TGTGCCAGCTCACCCCAGGGATTAGGAGACATTCAGTACTTT.

This clonotype was observed a handful of times. CDR3 sequence reads: CRTGGGKAFF. The CDR3 DNA is TGCAGGACCGGCGGCGGGAAAGCTTTCTTT. The chain combines TRBV20-1 with TRBJ1-1; D not resolved. Germline assignment: CDR1 DFQATT and CDR2 SNEGSKA (reference sequence). The CDR3 spans 10 residues.

This clonotype was recorded at least ten times. This chain uses TRBV18 with TRBJ2-3, with 7 bases aligning to TRBD2. The CDR3 length is 15 residues. Germline trimming cut 0 bases from V and 2 bases from J; bases unmatched to any gene: 2. The germline CDR1 and CDR2 sequences are KGHSH and LQKENI. The DNA for the CDR3 is TGTGCCAGCTCACCACCGGGAGGGCCCACAGATACGCAGTATTTT. Translated, it gives CASSPPGGPTDTQYF.

The chain has TRBV12-3 or TRBV12-4 and TRBJ1-5; D is unresolved. The germline V and J ends were trimmed by 3 bases and 3 bases, with 9 bases remaining between them. This CDR3 is built from 14 residues. CDR3 in amino acids: CASSFYGLNQPQHF. The DNA of the CDR3 is TGTGCCAGCAGTTTTTATGGTCTCAATCAGCCCCAGCATTTT.

Comment on this clonotype: This likely stems from a read error, as it lies one base from a far larger clone. The rearrangement uses TRBV7-3 and TRBJ2-5; D perhaps matches TRBD1 (6 bases). The assigned J gene may be wrong: the sequence end matches TRBJ2-1 better. There are 13 residues in the CDR3. CDR1 is SGHTA, CDR2 FQGTGA, per germline. As DNA, the CDR3 is TGTGCCAGCAGCTTTACAGGGCAAGAGACCCAGTTCTTC. The encoded protein is CASSFTGQETQFF.

The chain employs TRBV10-3 and TRBJ1-5; 8 positions match TRBD1. V dropped 3 bases and J dropped 6; count of bases not matched to a gene: 7. Germline V lookup: CDR1 ENHRY, CDR2 SYGVKD. The CDR3 contains 15 residues. CDR3 nucleotide sequence: TGTGCCATCAGTGATGGACAGGGTACGAGTCAGCCCCAGCATTTT. Its translation: CAISDGQGTSQPQHF.

The CDR3 bases are TGCAGTGCTAGAGATTCGGCGCCCACAGATACGCAGTATTTT. Residues: CSARDSAPTDTQYF. V is TRBV20-1 and J is TRBJ2-3; D gene ambiguous. Trimming took 0 bases from V and 2 from J, leaving 9 bases between them. The germline gives CDR1 DFQATT, CDR2 SNEGSKA (reference sequence). CDR3 length equals 14 residues.

There are a few counts of this clonotype. This chain links TRBV21-1 with TRBJ1-1; the D call in the table, TRBD1, was not verified against the DNA. TRBV21-1 constitutes a pseudogene. The CDR3 consists of 15 residues. This chain's CDR3 is CASSKVGLGDTEAFF. The CDR3 bases are TGTGCCAGCAGCAAAGTCGGGCTGGGGGACACTGAAGCTTTCTTT.

This clonotype was found many times. The chain is built from TRBV29-1 and TRBJ2-1; the D is unclear. Between the trimmed V and J ends, which lost 4 bases and 7 bases, there was a span of 8 bases. Germline CDR1 SQVTM, CDR2 ANQGSEA. CDR3 length: 11 residues. The chain's CDR3 is CSVGAGNEQFF. The CDR3 coding sequence is TGCAGCGTTGGGGCCGGGAATGAGCAGTTCTTC.

The chain links TRBV2 to TRBJ2-3; tentatively, D is TRBD1 (6 bases). Per germline, CDR1 SNHLY and CDR2 FYNNEI. There are 14 residues in the CDR3. The V end lost 5 bases, the J end lost 6 bases, and 15 bases lay between the germline ends. The CDR3 DNA follows: TGTGCCAGCAGTTTCCGTCAGACAGGCGATACGCAGTATTTT. This encodes CASSFRQTGDTQYF.

A few counts support this clonotype. The chain has TRBV12-3 or TRBV12-4 and TRBJ1-3; no definite D call. V was shortened by 5 bases and J by 10 bases, with 15 bases between the two germline ends. CDR3 length equals 13 residues. DNA of the CDR3: TGTGCCAGCAGTGCCCGCGCGGGGAGGACCATATATTTT. This translates into CASSARAGRTIYF.

In this sample, this clonotype turned up many times. The J gene is TRBJ2-6, the V gene TRBV7-9; D may be TRBD1 (5 bases). Germline CDR1 SEHNR, CDR2 FQNEAQ (reference sequence). The length of the CDR3 is 14 residues. Trimming removed 5 bases from V and 4 bases from J, with 9 bases in between. CDR3 DNA sequence: TGTGCCAGCAGCGACCGACAGGGGGCCAACGTCCTGACTTTC. Translation: CASSDRQGANVLTF.

This clonotype was counted a few times. V is TRBV15 and J is TRBJ2-5; maybe TRBD2 (6 bases). CDR1 is LNHNV and CDR2 is YYDKDF in the germline V gene (reference sequence). This CDR3 is built from 15 residues. V was trimmed by 2 bases and J by 2 bases, leaving 12 bases between them. CDR3 nucleotide sequence: TGTGCCACCAGCAGAATTCGGGGGTTACAAGAGACCCAGTACTTC. It encodes CATSRIRGLQETQYF.

The chain has TRBV7-3 and TRBJ2-3; 9 bases agree with TRBD1. Germline-derived CDR1 and CDR2 are SGHTA and FQGTGA. The CDR3 consists of 15 residues. After removal of 3 bases from V and 6 bases from J, the junction contained 7 bases not matched to a gene. The CDR3 is CASSLSGQGRDTQYF. CDR3 DNA sequence: TGTGCCAGCAGCTTGTCGGGACAGGGTAGGGATACGCAGTATTTT.

V is TRBV6-5 and J is TRBJ1-3, with unresolved D. There are 12 residues in the CDR3. Trimming removed 8 bases at V and 4 bases at J, with 9 bases between. CDR1 is MNHEY, CDR2 SVGAGI, per germline. CDR3 residues: CASGKAGNTIYF. The DNA for the CDR3 is TGTGCCAGCGGGAAGGCGGGAAACACCATATATTTT.

The sample holds a few counts of this clonotype. This chain joins TRBV2 and TRBJ2-3; 9 bases are a match to TRBD2. J was trimmed by 5 bases and V by 7 bases; bases with no gene match: 7. Germline V gene sequence: CDR1 SNHLY, CDR2 FYNNEI. This CDR3 contains 14 residues. In DNA form, the CDR3 reads TGTGCCAGCATGGGCGGGAGGGGAGGAGATACGCAGTATTTT. Translated, it gives CASMGGRGGDTQYF.

On this clonotype: The limits of the CDR3 on the DNA are not certain, so only TCRdb's listed CDR3 is given. The chain couples TRBV6-5 to TRBJ2-6; the table's D call of TRBD1 was not tested on the DNA. Ends included, the CDR3 has 16 residues. Germline V lookup: CDR1 MNHEY, CDR2 SVGAGI. CDR3 region: CASSYSWATGANVPTF.

This clonotype turned up a few times. The chain uses TRBV7-9 and TRBJ2-4; no clear D gene. The CDR3 covers 19 residues. In germline, CDR1 is SEHNR, CDR2 FQNEAQ (reference sequence). V gave up 5 bases and J gave up 0 bases, with 23 bases separating them. CDR3: CASSPPPRSTTLAKNIQYF. Written as DNA, the CDR3 is TGTGCCAGCAGCCCCCCCCCTAGGAGCACGACGCTAGCCAAAAACATTCAGTACTTC.